This T cell receptor beta chain appears in the sequencing data of a study of tumor-infiltrating lymphocytes in primary liver carcinoma (dated by TCRdb to 2015 to 2018). Turning to the overall study: Between November 2015 and March 2016, several patients in China with histopathologically diagnosed primary liver carcinoma had their tumors surgically resected. Each sample produced about 3.5 to 7.5 million productive TCRbeta reads, and read depth showed no significant difference between tissue types. The five patients, three men and two women aged 30 to 69 years, had hepatocellular carcinoma (four) or combined HCC and intrahepatic cholangiocarcinoma (one). For each liver tumor, the study sampled five regions along with adjacent normal tissue and blood, and applied TCRbeta repertoire sequencing, expression microarrays and whole-exome sequencing. The five patients had tumors of stage T1-T3 N0M0, with maximum diameters ranging from roughly 4.2 to 10 cm. Reproducibility between technical replicate repertoires was high, with correlation coefficients above 0.95 and mean shared-clone rates roughly 0.91. A total of roughly 35 specimens from 5 patients, comprising approximately 25 tumor regions, 5 adjacent noncancerous liver tissues and 5 peripheral blood samples, were covered by TCRbeta repertoire sequencing. Summary of the overall study and its limitations: The top 250 clones made up a significantly larger repertoire fraction in tumors than in blood (p = 0.039). Only the TCR beta chain was sequenced, which likely underestimates true repertoire diversity because unpaired alpha chains were not captured. With just five or six patients in the study, the authors point out that the findings should be validated in a larger study. Comparison of CD4+ and CD8+ T cell repertoires was precluded by the use of bulk unsorted samples. Repertoire overlap was higher between tumor regions (mean around 36%) than tumor-adjacent (around 17%) or tumor-blood (approximately 14%) pairs, consistent with antigen-driven expansion.

This clonotype has just a few counts. Its antigen specificity is not known. The sample holds no much larger clone one base away, and base qualities are not on file. Blood RNA was extracted from unsorted whole blood with TRIzol reagent; germline DNA came from the DNeasy Blood & Tissue kit. Chronic HBV infection was present in the patients, and the patients were treatment-naive at sampling. Before surgery, around 4 milliliters of peripheral blood were drawn into K2EDTA tubes. Starting from 450 to 500 ng total RNA, TCRbeta-specific cDNA was produced by reverse transcription with a constant-region primer and ProtoScript II reverse transcriptase. Construction of the TCRbeta libraries relied on three nested rounds of multiplex PCR, following a slightly modified ARM-PCR procedure. The first two PCR rounds used multiplex TRBV1-TRBV30 forward primers with a Cbeta reverse primer, each for roughly 11 cycles. A final 25-cycle PCR with Deep VentR polymerase added sample barcodes and Illumina adapters. Before sequencing, amplicons of 200-500 bp were purified from gel using a QIAquick gel extraction kit. TCRbeta amplicons were sequenced on an Illumina HiSeq 2500 with 250-bp paired-end reads. The authors' analysis ran thus. Reads were quality-trimmed with Trimmomatic v0.33, and paired reads were merged with FLASH v1.2.11 to recover full CDR3 sequences. MiGEC v1.2.1b assigned V, D and J germline segments to the rearranged TCRbeta sequences. Clonotype statistics, along with Shannon-Wiener diversity indices, were calculated using VDJtools v1.0.0. To reduce sampling bias, subsequent analyses other than the diversity analysis used only the 250 most abundant clonotypes in each sample. Using fastp trimming at Q25 and MiXCR clonotype assembly, TCRdb reanalyzed the public sequencing data and kept in-frame beta chains. Entries that share a CDR3 protein sequence are merged under the most common genes and DNA. TCRdb's processing, not the study's, gives the V and J calls here. The sample table lists some 180,000 distinct CDR3 sequences, approximately 60% of them with a count of one. Of the sample, approximately 65% is held by the ten largest clones.

The CDR3 measures 14 amino acids from cysteine to phenylalanine. The retained sequence is limited to the CDR3, 42 bases, with the frame set at the first base. V is trimmed back by 4 bases and J by 4 bases, and the junction contains 8 bases that no gene match accounts for. The germline V gene yields SGHDT for CDR1 and YYEEEE for CDR2. The receptor was derived from a man between 35 and 55 years old with primary liver carcinoma and hepatitis B virus infection. The sample taken for sequencing was peripheral blood. The rearranged chain carries TRBV5-6 and TRBJ2-7; the central 7 bases match TRBD2. In nucleotide form, the sequence is TGTGCCAGCAGCCCCCGAGCGGGGATGTACGAGCAGTACTTC. The resulting protein is CASSPRAGMYEQYF.